Listed below are T cell receptor beta chains from one sample, sequenced in a study of blood T cell dynamics during melanoma immunotherapy. The protocol was immunoSEQ multiplex PCR, while the TCRdb copy is restricted to in-frame clones and leaves out a portion. The sample records about 22,000 clones, roughly 86% being singletons. Sample: blood, taken from a patient treated with checkpoint blockade. All receptors come from a human donor with melanoma. CDR3s include the opening cysteine and the closing phenylalanine or tryptophan. The D gene is left open where the match is weak. Rows may omit the clone size; those that give it use once, few, many or a size class.

D | size | J | V | DNA | CDR3
- | - | TRBJ1-2 | TRBV7-2 | TGTGCCAGCAGCTTCGCGCCAGGGGCAAGGGGTGGCTACACCTTC | CASSFAPGARGGYTF
- | - | TRBJ2-3 | TRBV6-1 | TGTGCCACCCGAGGGGTGTCTAGCACAGATACGCAGTATTTT | CATRGVSSTDTQYF
TRBD1 | - | TRBJ1-4 | TRBV28 | TGTGCCAGCAGTCAGGGGGTAGAAAAACTGTTTTTT | CASSQGVEKLFF
TRBD1 | - | TRBJ1-2 | TRBV15 | TGTGCCACCAGCAAGGAGAGGACAGGGGCGCAGGGTGGCTACACCTTC | CATSKERTGAQGGYTF
- | - | TRBJ1-5 | TRBV7-8 | TGTGCCAGCAGCACAACAGGGAGAAATCAGCCCCAGCATTTT | CASSTTGRNQPQHF
- | - | TRBJ1-5 | TRBV7-8 | TGTGCCAGCAGCCCAGATGTGGGGGCGTATAGCAATCAGCCCCAGCATTTT | CASSPDVGAYSNQPQHF
- | - | TRBJ1-4 | TRBV6-6 | TGTGCCAGCAGTTACCGCGAAAAACTGTTTTTT | CASSYREKLFF
- | - | TRBJ1-5 | TRBV19 | TGTGCCAGTAGTATGGGAGGGTTTCAGCCCCAGCATTTT | CASSMGGFQPQHF
TRBD2 | - | TRBJ2-2 | TRBV11-3 | TGTGCCAGCAGCCTGACTAGCAGCACCGGGGAGCTGTTTTTT | CASSLTSSTGELFF
- | - | TRBJ1-2 | TRBV6-1 | TGTGCCAGCAGTGCAGGGCCGCACTATGGCTACACCTTC | CASSAGPHYGYTF
TRBD2 | once | TRBJ2-7 | TRBV27 | TGTGCCAGCGGACTAGCGGGAGCTTACGAGCAGTACTTC | CASGLAGAYEQYF
- | - | TRBJ2-7 | TRBV2 | TGTGCCAGCAGTGAAAGACAGGTAGCCTCCTACGAGCAGTACTTC | CASSERQVASYEQYF
- | - | TRBJ1-5 | TRBV28 | TGTGCCAGCAGGATAGGTTGGGGTCGGGAAAATCAGCCCCAGCATTTT | CASRIGWGRENQPQHF
- | - | TRBJ1-2 | TRBV25-1 | TGTGCCAGCAGTGAAGTCGGTTTCTATGGCTACACCTTC | CASSEVGFYGYTF
- | few | TRBJ1-1 | TRBV2 | TGTGCCAGCAGCCAAGGGGGGAGGACTGAAGCTTTCTTT | CASSQGGRTEAFF
TRBD1 | - | TRBJ2-7 | TRBV10-3 | TGTGCCATCAGTGAGGGACAGGGGGTAGGCGAGCAGTACTTC | CAISEGQGVGEQYF
- | - | TRBJ2-2 | TRBV5-1 | TGCGCCAGCAGCTTGGAGTCCGAGACCGGGGAGCTGTTTTTT | CASSLESETGELFF
- | - | TRBJ2-3 | TRBV7-3 | TGTGCCAGCAGCCTGGGGGCAGGGCGCACAGATACGCAGTATTTT | CASSLGAGRTDTQYF
- | once | TRBJ1-6 | TRBV6-5 | TGTGCCAGCAGGCCAGACAGTTATTCACCCCTCCACTTT | CASRPDSYSPLHF
TRBD2 | once | TRBJ2-3 | TRBV27 | TGTGCCAGCAGTTTTCGATGGGTAGCGGGACCTAGCACAGATACGCAGTATTTT | CASSFRWVAGPSTDTQYF
TRBD1 | once | TRBJ1-6 | TRBV7-3 | TGTGCCAGCAGTTGGGGACAGGGCACTTCACCCCTCCACTTT | CASSWGQGTSPLHF
TRBD1 | - | TRBJ1-4 | TRBV2 | TGTGCCAGCAGTGAAGGACAGGGGGTTGGGGAAAAACTGTTTTTT | CASSEGQGVGEKLFF
TRBD2 | - | TRBJ2-7 | TRBV7-2 | TGTGCCAGCAGCTCCCGAAGAGCGGGGCTCCGCTACGAGCAGTACTTC | CASSSRRAGLRYEQYF
- | - | TRBJ2-6 | TRBV19 | TGTGCCAGTAGTATCGGAGGAAGTTCTAGGGCCAACGTCCTGACTTTC | CASSIGGSSRANVLTF
- | - | TRBJ1-1 | TRBV28 | TGTGCCAGCCGGAGGGCGGGCACTGAAGCTTTCTTT | CASRRAGTEAFF
- | once | TRBJ2-7 | TRBV28 | TGTGCCAGCAGTAACAGGTTCTACGAGCAGTACTTC | CASSNRFYEQYF
- | few | TRBJ2-7 | TRBV10-2 | TGCGCCAGCAGTGAGTCGGTTGGGGAGCAGTACTTC | CASSESVGEQYF
- | - | TRBJ1-2 | TRBV28 | TGTGCCAGCAGTTTACCTGGGGCCGGTGGCTACACCTTC | CASSLPGAGGYTF
- | - | TRBJ2-3 | TRBV27 | TGTGCCAGCAGCCGGACTCCCACAGATACGCAGTATTTT | CASSRTPTDTQYF
TRBD1 | - | TRBJ1-5 | TRBV6-5 | TGTGCCAGCAGTCCCCAGGGGGGGGGCCGTCAGCCCCAGCATTTT | CASSPQGGGRQPQHF
- | few | TRBJ1-3 | TRBV7-3 | TGTGCCAGCAGCTCGCTGGGGCAAAGTGGAAACACCATATATTTT | CASSSLGQSGNTIYF
- | - | TRBJ1-5 | TRBV4-2 | TGTGCCAGCAGCCAATTGACAGGAGGCAATCAGCCCCAGCATTTT | CASSQLTGGNQPQHF
TRBD2 | - | TRBJ2-7 | TRBV2 | TGTGCCAGCAGTGACCCCCGGGGCGGGAGAAGCGGGTACGAGCAGTACTTC | CASSDPRGGRSGYEQYF
- | - | TRBJ1-1 | TRBV11-2 | TGTGCCAGCAGCGCCACACAGGGACAGAACACTGAAGCTTTCTTT | CASSATQGQNTEAFF
- | - | TRBJ1-5 | TRBV28 | TGTGCCAGCAGCCCCCCCGGACAAATTGCGAGTCAGCCCCAGCATTTT | CASSPPGQIASQPQHF
- | - | TRBJ1-2 | TRBV15 | TGTGCCACCAGCAGAGATAGGTTATTGGAACAGACAGCCTATGGCTACACCTTC | CATSRDRLLEQTAYGYTF
- | - | TRBJ1-1 | TRBV25-1 | TGTGCCAGAATCACTGAAGCTTTCTTT | CARITEAFF